These 4 T cell receptor beta chains share one sample of origin, sequenced in a study of vaccination effects on CD4 cells after COVID-19. Expansion of antigen-specific CD4+ T cells with viral peptide pools was carried out by the ViraFEST assay before sequencing. Subsequent to ten to eleven days of culture, CD4+ T cells were isolated. Nucleocapsid antibodies stayed negative before and after vaccination, showing no earlier SARS-CoV-2 infection. Only in-frame clones appear in the TCRdb table, and some are missing; sequencing was by immunoSEQ multiplex PCR. The sample lists about 27,000 clones, around 75% seen once, with approximately 20% in the top ten. Their target antigens are unknown. The sample was CD4+ T cells from PBMCs cultured with HCoV-NL63 spike peptides, taken before COVID-19 vaccination. These receptor sequences come from a human donor who received a COVID-19 vaccine.

This clone is medium-sized within its sample. The rearrangement uses TRBV18 and TRBJ1-1, with unresolved D. CDR3 length: 12 amino acids. Germline CDR1 is KGHSH and CDR2 is LQKENI. V lost 5 bases and J 11 bases, leaving 15 bases between the germline ends. The CDR3 is CASSTERVSAFF. DNA of the CDR3: TGTGCCAGCTCAACGGAACGAGTCTCGGCTTTCTTT.

This clone was counted a few times. The rearrangement joins TRBV19 to TRBJ1-2; unclear D gene. This CDR3 comprises 15 residues. Trimming removed 4 bases from V and 8 bases from J, with 20 bases in between. Germline V lookup: CDR1 LNHDA, CDR2 SQIVND (reference sequence). The chain's CDR3 is CASSKSWVSQEGYTF. For the CDR3, the DNA is TGTGCCAGTAGTAAGAGCTGGGTTTCGCAGGAGGGCTACACCTTC.

The chain uses TRBV27 and TRBJ2-7; D is possibly TRBD1 (6 bases). Deletions cut 5 bases from V and 3 bases from J, with 11 bases between. Germline V CDR1 and CDR2: MNHEY, SMNVEV (reference sequence). The CDR3 sequence is 13 residues long. The CDR3 spells CASSTYRDYEQYF. The DNA for the CDR3 is TGTGCCAGCAGTACGTACAGGGACTACGAGCAGTACTTC.

This clone occurred once. The chain recombines TRBV4-1 with TRBJ2-7, with 10 nucleotides matching TRBD2. V gave up 4 bases and J gave up 1 base; unmatched junction bases: 10. Per germline, CDR1 MGHRA and CDR2 YSYEKL. The CDR3 consists of 17 residues. CDR3 loop: CASSPAWTSGLSYEQYF. Here the CDR3 DNA reads TGCGCCAGCAGCCCTGCCTGGACTAGCGGACTTTCCTACGAGCAGTACTTC.